This is a list of T cell receptor beta chains from one sample in a study of blood T cell repertoires in COVID-19. The table came from immunoSEQ multiplex PCR; TCRdb's copy has only in-frame clones and leaves some out. The sample consists of over 300,000 clones, 70% to 90% of them appearing once. The sequencing sample was made of PBMCs or T cells enriched from blood (not recorded which). The receptors originated from a woman in her 40s who had recovered from COVID-19. CDR3s include the opening cysteine and the closing phenylalanine or tryptophan. Where a row states a size, it is once, few, many or the class of an expanded clone; other rows omit it.

v_call: TRBV12-5
clone_size: -
j_call: TRBJ2-3
cdr3_aa: CANGPPPGGASTDTQYF

v_call: TRBV30
clone_size: -
j_call: TRBJ1-1
cdr3_aa: CAWSVRAQTEAFF

v_call: TRBV4-3
clone_size: -
j_call: TRBJ1-4
cdr3_aa: CASSQDYRGREKLFF

v_call: TRBV30
clone_size: once
j_call: TRBJ1-1
cdr3_aa: CAWSDPGLLNTEAFF

v_call: TRBV30
clone_size: -
j_call: TRBJ1-1
cdr3_aa: CAWSVGGQGTEAFF

v_call: TRBV30
clone_size: -
j_call: TRBJ1-5
cdr3_aa: CAWKGGQGNQPQHF

v_call: TRBV3-1/TRBV3-2
clone_size: -
j_call: TRBJ1-5
cdr3_aa: CASSPQGYSNQPQHF

v_call: TRBV9
clone_size: once
j_call: TRBJ2-5
cdr3_aa: CASSLGLAGPETQYF

v_call: TRBV5-1
clone_size: few
j_call: TRBJ1-5
cdr3_aa: CASSWDPGDQPQHF

v_call: TRBV7-3
clone_size: once
j_call: TRBJ2-1
cdr3_aa: CASSSVAGGGNEQFF

v_call: TRBV5-4
clone_size: -
j_call: TRBJ2-5
cdr3_aa: CASSTYRGEETQYF

v_call: TRBV25-1
clone_size: -
j_call: TRBJ1-1
cdr3_aa: CASSEYTRTGMNTEAFF

v_call: TRBV15
clone_size: -
j_call: TRBJ1-5
cdr3_aa: CATSRGRQGAYQPQHF

v_call: TRBV6-1
clone_size: -
j_call: TRBJ1-2
cdr3_aa: CASSERQDQGYTF

v_call: TRBV27
clone_size: -
j_call: TRBJ2-2
cdr3_aa: CASSSRTGPTGELFF

v_call: TRBV30
clone_size: -
j_call: TRBJ1-6
cdr3_aa: CAWNPDRENSPLHF

v_call: TRBV18
clone_size: -
j_call: TRBJ1-3
cdr3_aa: CASSPIGDSGNTIYF

v_call: TRBV21-1
clone_size: -
j_call: TRBJ1-3
cdr3_aa: CASSKALTGKGNTIYF

v_call: TRBV19
clone_size: -
j_call: TRBJ1-2
cdr3_aa: CASSNLPGEVSDGYTF

v_call: TRBV3-1/TRBV3-2
clone_size: -
j_call: TRBJ2-7
cdr3_aa: CASPTRAGGSVAYEQYF

v_call: TRBV6-1
clone_size: -
j_call: TRBJ2-4
cdr3_aa: CASSERGGGTEKNIQYF

v_call: TRBV19
clone_size: -
j_call: TRBJ2-6
cdr3_aa: CAAGGYSGANVLTF

v_call: TRBV27
clone_size: -
j_call: TRBJ1-6
cdr3_aa: CASSLAGDSPLHF

v_call: TRBV7-7
clone_size: -
j_call: TRBJ2-7
cdr3_aa: CASSLSGGALDEQYF

v_call: TRBV7-9
clone_size: -
j_call: TRBJ2-1
cdr3_aa: CASRTGSYNEQFF

v_call: TRBV10-3
clone_size: -
j_call: TRBJ1-2
cdr3_aa: CAITEGGDAYGYTF

v_call: TRBV19
clone_size: -
j_call: TRBJ2-6
cdr3_aa: CASSMDSSGANVLTF

v_call: TRBV5-1
clone_size: once
j_call: TRBJ1-2
cdr3_aa: CASSWDRGLNGYTF

v_call: TRBV7-9
clone_size: -
j_call: TRBJ2-7
cdr3_aa: CASSYRQGVSYEQYF

v_call: TRBV7-8
clone_size: few
j_call: TRBJ1-1
cdr3_aa: CASSLLQGVGGTEAFF

v_call: TRBV7-2
clone_size: -
j_call: TRBJ1-5
cdr3_aa: CASSLRGQGNQPQHF

v_call: TRBV15
clone_size: -
j_call: TRBJ2-5
cdr3_aa: CATSRLGDPGEETQYF

v_call: TRBV2
clone_size: -
j_call: TRBJ2-7
cdr3_aa: CASSEGTGNSYEQYF

v_call: TRBV5-1
clone_size: -
j_call: TRBJ2-7
cdr3_aa: CASTVTGGREEQYF

v_call: TRBV5-1
clone_size: -
j_call: TRBJ2-3
cdr3_aa: CASSLAGGGATDTQYF

v_call: TRBV28
clone_size: -
j_call: TRBJ1-1
cdr3_aa: CASGKTDGTEAFF